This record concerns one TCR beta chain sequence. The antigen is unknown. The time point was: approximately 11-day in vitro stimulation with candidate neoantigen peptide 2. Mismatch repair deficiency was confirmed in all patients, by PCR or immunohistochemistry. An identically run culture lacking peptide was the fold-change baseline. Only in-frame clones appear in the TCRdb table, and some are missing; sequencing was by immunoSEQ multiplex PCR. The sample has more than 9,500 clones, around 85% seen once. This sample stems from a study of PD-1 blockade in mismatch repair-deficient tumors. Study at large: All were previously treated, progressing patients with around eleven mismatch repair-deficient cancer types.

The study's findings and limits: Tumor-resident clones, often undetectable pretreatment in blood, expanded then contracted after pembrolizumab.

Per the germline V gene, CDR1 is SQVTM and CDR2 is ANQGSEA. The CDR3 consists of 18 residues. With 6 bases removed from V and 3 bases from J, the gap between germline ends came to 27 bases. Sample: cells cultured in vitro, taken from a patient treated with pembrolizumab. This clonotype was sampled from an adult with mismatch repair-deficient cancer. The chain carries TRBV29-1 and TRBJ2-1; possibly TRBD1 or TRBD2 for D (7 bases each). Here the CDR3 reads CSVPGGGKLAPHYNEQFF. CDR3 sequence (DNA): TGCAGCGTCCCCGGAGGGGGCAAACTAGCGCCTCACTACAATGAGCAGTTCTTC.